This T cell receptor beta chain came from a study of T cells in Graves' hyperthyroidism and ophthalmopathy. The investigators amplified TCR beta CDR3 regions from RNA transcripts. First-round RT-PCR with HTBI primers amplified the TCR CDR3 region. TCRdb reprocessed the multiplex PCR reads via MiXCR and lists one record per CDR3 protein. The sample yields some 360,000 distinct CDR3 sequences, approximately 15% seen once. This clonotype was counted between two and nine times. Germline values: CDR1 LNHDA, CDR2 SQIVND (reference sequence). CDR3 length equals 16 residues. The V and J ends lost 4 bases and 9 bases, in that order; junction bases with no gene match: 12.

The origin of this receptor is a woman aged 55-69 years with Graves' hyperthyroidism. The chain has TRBV19 and TRBJ2-4; 10 nucleotides agree with TRBD2. The sample consisted of blood. The CDR3 coding sequence is TGTGCCAGTAGTAGCGCTCTAGCGGGGGCGGAGGGCATTCAGTACTTC. Translation: CASSSALAGAEGIQYF.